Listed below are T cell receptor beta chains from one sample, sequenced in a study of blood T cell repertoires in COVID-19. Data came from immunoSEQ multiplex PCR; TCRdb stores just in-frame clones and leaves some out. The sample contains 150,000 or so clones, approximately 80% of which appear only once. The sample taken for sequencing was peripheral blood. The receptor set was obtained from a human donor in a cohort sampled during active COVID-19. Both conserved end residues are part of each CDR3. A D gene is named only where the DNA matches it firmly. Clone sizes are given selectively: once, few, many, or a class where the clone is expanded.

v_gene: TRBV2; j_gene: TRBJ1-4; abundance: -; d_gene: -; CDR3nt: TGTGCCAGCAGTGAAGCGCCCCGCGGCGGTGAAAAACTGTTTTTT; CDR3aa: CASSEAPRGGEKLFF
v_gene: TRBV11-3; j_gene: TRBJ1-3; abundance: -; d_gene: TRBD1; CDR3nt: TGTGCCAGCAGCCCAGTCGGGACAGGTCCTGGAAACACCATATATTTT; CDR3aa: CASSPVGTGPGNTIYF
v_gene: TRBV21-1; j_gene: TRBJ1-1; abundance: -; d_gene: -; CDR3nt: TGTGCCAGCAGTAGGGGACGGGACACCAAGAACACTGAAGCTTTCTTT; CDR3aa: CASSRGRDTKNTEAFF
v_gene: TRBV2; j_gene: TRBJ2-5; abundance: -; d_gene: -; CDR3nt: TGTGCCAGCAGTTCACCTTCCAGGACCCAGTACTTC; CDR3aa: CASSSPSRTQYF
v_gene: TRBV10-3; j_gene: TRBJ2-3; abundance: -; d_gene: TRBD1; CDR3nt: TGTGCCATCAGCCAGCAGGGGGCGACAGATACGCAGTATTTT; CDR3aa: CAISQQGATDTQYF
v_gene: TRBV28; j_gene: TRBJ1-6; abundance: -; d_gene: -; CDR3nt: TGTGCCAGCAGTCGGGGGGTCTCCTATAATTCACCCCTCCACTTT; CDR3aa: CASSRGVSYNSPLHF
v_gene: TRBV11-2; j_gene: TRBJ2-2; abundance: few; d_gene: -; CDR3nt: TGTGCCAGCAGCTTATTAGTTAACACCGGGGAGCTGTTTTTT; CDR3aa: CASSLLVNTGELFF
v_gene: TRBV14; j_gene: TRBJ1-1; abundance: -; d_gene: -; CDR3nt: TGTGCCAGCAGCCGGCGGACAAACACTGAAGCTTTCTTT; CDR3aa: CASSRRTNTEAFF
v_gene: TRBV5-1; j_gene: TRBJ1-1; abundance: -; d_gene: TRBD1; CDR3nt: TGCGCCAGCAGCCACGGACAGGGGCCGGGGACTGAAGCTTTCTTT; CDR3aa: CASSHGQGPGTEAFF
v_gene: TRBV18; j_gene: TRBJ2-1; abundance: few; d_gene: TRBD2; CDR3nt: TGTGCCAGCTCACCCTTACGGGAGGGTGAGCAGTTCTTC; CDR3aa: CASSPLREGEQFF
v_gene: TRBV4-2; j_gene: TRBJ1-3; abundance: -; d_gene: -; CDR3nt: TGTGCCAGCAGCCAAGGAACAGGTTCTGCTGGAAACACCATATATTTT; CDR3aa: CASSQGTGSAGNTIYF
v_gene: TRBV30; j_gene: TRBJ1-3; abundance: -; d_gene: -; CDR3nt: TGTGCCTGGAAGCCCTCTGGAAACACCATATATTTT; CDR3aa: CAWKPSGNTIYF
v_gene: TRBV6-4; j_gene: TRBJ2-1; abundance: -; d_gene: -; CDR3nt: TGTGCCAGCAGTGACGAGGCGTACTCCTACAATGAGCAGTTCTTC; CDR3aa: CASSDEAYSYNEQFF
v_gene: TRBV13; j_gene: TRBJ1-1; abundance: -; d_gene: TRBD1; CDR3nt: TGTGCCAGCAGCTTAGGGGGACAGAAGAACACTGAAGCTTTCTTT; CDR3aa: CASSLGGQKNTEAFF
v_gene: TRBV5-1; j_gene: TRBJ1-6; abundance: -; d_gene: -; CDR3nt: TGCGCCAGCAGCCCCGACTCCCCGAGCTCCTATAATTCACCCCTCCACTTT; CDR3aa: CASSPDSPSSYNSPLHF
v_gene: TRBV20-1; j_gene: TRBJ2-3; abundance: once; d_gene: -; CDR3nt: TGCAGTGCCAGTGCCGCGTGGGGCGCAGATACGCAGTATTTT; CDR3aa: CSASAAWGADTQYF
v_gene: TRBV9; j_gene: TRBJ2-5; abundance: -; d_gene: TRBD1; CDR3nt: TGTGCCAGCAGCGCTTCAGGGGGCCGGGAGACCCAGTACTTC; CDR3aa: CASSASGGRETQYF
v_gene: TRBV13; j_gene: TRBJ2-6; abundance: -; d_gene: -; CDR3nt: TGTGCCAGCAGCTCGCTGACAGGCTCAGTTGCTACCAACGTCCTGACTTTC; CDR3aa: CASSSLTGSVATNVLTF
v_gene: TRBV2; j_gene: TRBJ2-3; abundance: -; d_gene: TRBD2; CDR3nt: TGTGCCAACCGTCGGACTAGCGGGGCTAGCACAGATACGCAGTATTTT; CDR3aa: CANRRTSGASTDTQYF
v_gene: TRBV6-5; j_gene: TRBJ2-7; abundance: -; d_gene: TRBD1; CDR3nt: TGTGCCAGCACCTCCCGGGACAGGGGTTACGAGCAGTACTTC; CDR3aa: CASTSRDRGYEQYF
v_gene: TRBV6-5; j_gene: TRBJ1-5; abundance: few; d_gene: -; CDR3nt: TGTGCCAGCAGGCGACAGGTTTGGGATCAGCCCCAGCATTTT; CDR3aa: CASRRQVWDQPQHF
v_gene: TRBV7-2; j_gene: TRBJ1-3; abundance: once; d_gene: TRBD1; CDR3nt: TGTGCCAGCAGCTTACAGGGGGCTGGTGGAAACACCATATATTTT; CDR3aa: CASSLQGAGGNTIYF
v_gene: TRBV7-2; j_gene: TRBJ1-1; abundance: -; d_gene: TRBD1; CDR3nt: TGTGCCAGCAGCTTAGAACAGGGGTATGAAGCTTTCTTT; CDR3aa: CASSLEQGYEAFF
v_gene: TRBV5-1; j_gene: TRBJ2-3; abundance: -; d_gene: -; CDR3nt: TGCGCCAGCAGCTTGGTATTAGCAGCTAGCACAGATACGCAGTATTTT; CDR3aa: CASSLVLAASTDTQYF
v_gene: TRBV5-1; j_gene: TRBJ2-3; abundance: once; d_gene: -; CDR3nt: TGCGCCAGCAGCTTGGAAGGGAGCGGAAGCACAGATACGCAGTATTTT; CDR3aa: CASSLEGSGSTDTQYF
v_gene: TRBV27; j_gene: TRBJ2-3; abundance: -; d_gene: TRBD1; CDR3nt: TGTGCCAGCAGGAGACAGGGGGGAGATACGCAGTATTTT; CDR3aa: CASRRQGGDTQYF
v_gene: TRBV2; j_gene: TRBJ1-3; abundance: -; d_gene: TRBD1; CDR3nt: TGTGCCAGCCAGGACAGGTCCGTCGTTTCTGGAAACACCATATATTTT; CDR3aa: CASQDRSVVSGNTIYF
v_gene: TRBV19; j_gene: TRBJ1-2; abundance: -; d_gene: TRBD1; CDR3nt: TGTGCCAGTAGTGTGACAGGGGGCGCGGGCTATGGCTACACCTTC; CDR3aa: CASSVTGGAGYGYTF
v_gene: TRBV29-1; j_gene: TRBJ1-1; abundance: few; d_gene: -; CDR3nt: TGCAGCGGTCGGGCCCAGGGAACTGAAGCTTTCTTT; CDR3aa: CSGRAQGTEAFF
v_gene: TRBV18; j_gene: TRBJ2-1; abundance: -; d_gene: -; CDR3nt: TGTGCCAGCTCCCTCGTCGAGGGCAGCGAGCAGTTCTTC; CDR3aa: CASSLVEGSEQFF
v_gene: TRBV11-2; j_gene: TRBJ2-1; abundance: -; d_gene: -; CDR3nt: TGTGCCAGCAGCTTGGGGGGATCCGCCAATGAGCAGTTCTTC; CDR3aa: CASSLGGSANEQFF
v_gene: TRBV4-1; j_gene: TRBJ2-7; abundance: once; d_gene: TRBD1; CDR3nt: TGCGCCAGCAGCCGAGGAACAGGGGGTTCCTCCTACGAGCAGTACTTC; CDR3aa: CASSRGTGGSSYEQYF
v_gene: TRBV19; j_gene: TRBJ2-1; abundance: -; d_gene: -; CDR3nt: TGTGCCAGTAGTAGCTATAGCGCCACAGCCTACAATGAGCAGTTCTTC; CDR3aa: CASSSYSATAYNEQFF
v_gene: TRBV5-1; j_gene: TRBJ1-1; abundance: -; d_gene: -; CDR3nt: TGCGCCAGCAGCTTGGGTGTAGGGGCGAGTTTGGGAACTGAAGCTTTCTTT; CDR3aa: CASSLGVGASLGTEAFF
v_gene: TRBV6-6; j_gene: TRBJ2-2; abundance: once; d_gene: -; CDR3nt: TGTGCCAGCAGTTACTTAAAAGGGGGGAACACCGGGGAGCTGTTTTTT; CDR3aa: CASSYLKGGNTGELFF
v_gene: TRBV4-3; j_gene: TRBJ2-1; abundance: -; d_gene: -; CDR3nt: TGCGCCAGCAGCCAAGATTGGAGGGGTGAGCAGTTCTTC; CDR3aa: CASSQDWRGEQFF
v_gene: TRBV4-2; j_gene: TRBJ2-2; abundance: -; d_gene: TRBD2; CDR3nt: TGTGCCAGCAGCCAGCTAGCGGGGGGGGTAGTTACCGGGGAGCTGTTTTTT; CDR3aa: CASSQLAGGVVTGELFF
v_gene: TRBV1; j_gene: TRBJ2-5; abundance: -; d_gene: -; CDR3nt: TGCACCAGCAGCCAATATGAACAGGGGGCGAAGGAGACCCAGTACTTC; CDR3aa: CTSSQYEQGAKETQYF
v_gene: TRBV28; j_gene: TRBJ1-2; abundance: -; d_gene: -; CDR3nt: TGTGCCAGCAGCTATATTAAGGGCTACACCTTC; CDR3aa: CASSYIKGYTF
v_gene: TRBV5-1; j_gene: TRBJ2-1; abundance: -; d_gene: -; CDR3nt: TGCGCCAGCAGCTTGGCCGGGGGACCCTCCTACAATGAGCAGTTCTTC; CDR3aa: CASSLAGGPSYNEQFF
v_gene: TRBV5-6; j_gene: TRBJ2-7; abundance: -; d_gene: -; CDR3nt: TGTGCCAGCAGCCAAAATCGAGACGAGCAGTACTTC; CDR3aa: CASSQNRDEQYF
v_gene: TRBV28; j_gene: TRBJ2-4; abundance: -; d_gene: TRBD1; CDR3nt: TGTGCCATCAAACCTTCCGGGACAGGGGGATACATTCAGTACTTC; CDR3aa: CAIKPSGTGGYIQYF
v_gene: TRBV18; j_gene: TRBJ2-3; abundance: -; d_gene: TRBD2; CDR3nt: TGTGCCAGCTCACCGGATGGGGGAGGGCCAGCGGATACGCAGTATTTT; CDR3aa: CASSPDGGGPADTQYF
v_gene: TRBV24-1; j_gene: TRBJ2-6; abundance: -; d_gene: -; CDR3nt: TGTGCCACCGCGGATCCTGGGGCCAACGTCCTGACTTTC; CDR3aa: CATADPGANVLTF
v_gene: TRBV19; j_gene: TRBJ2-1; abundance: -; d_gene: TRBD2; CDR3nt: TGTGCCAGTAGTATTGGCGGGAGGCCGAATGAGCAGTTCTTC; CDR3aa: CASSIGGRPNEQFF
v_gene: TRBV5-5; j_gene: TRBJ2-5; abundance: -; d_gene: -; CDR3nt: TGTGCCAGCAGCTTGGGAGGGGGTTACGGAGAGACCCAGTACTTC; CDR3aa: CASSLGGGYGETQYF
v_gene: TRBV19; j_gene: TRBJ1-6; abundance: -; d_gene: -; CDR3nt: TGTGCCAGTAGTATAGAATGGACAGTCCAAAGCTCCTATAATTCACCCCTCCACTTT; CDR3aa: CASSIEWTVQSSYNSPLHF
v_gene: TRBV7-9; j_gene: TRBJ1-6; abundance: -; d_gene: TRBD1; CDR3nt: TGTGCCAGCAGCTTCCTCGGGACAGGGAATTCGGGTTCACCCCTCCACTTT; CDR3aa: CASSFLGTGNSGSPLHF
v_gene: TRBV5-1; j_gene: TRBJ2-6; abundance: -; d_gene: -; CDR3nt: TGCGCCAGCAGCCCTGGACAGCTTAACTCTGGGGCCAACGTCCTGACTTTC; CDR3aa: CASSPGQLNSGANVLTF
v_gene: TRBV9; j_gene: TRBJ1-2; abundance: many; d_gene: -; CDR3nt: TGTGCCAGCAGCTCCGAGGGAACAGTCCGTGGCTACACCTTC; CDR3aa: CASSSEGTVRGYTF
v_gene: TRBV4-1; j_gene: TRBJ1-5; abundance: once; d_gene: -; CDR3nt: TGCGCCAGCAGCCGAACCGGGGTAAGCAATCAGCCCCAGCATTTT; CDR3aa: CASSRTGVSNQPQHF
v_gene: TRBV24-1; j_gene: TRBJ1-3; abundance: -; d_gene: -; CDR3nt: TGTGCCACCAGTGAATTTGGGGCCGAGGGGAGGTCGAGCTCTGGAAACACCATATATTTT; CDR3aa: CATSEFGAEGRSSSGNTIYF
v_gene: TRBV21-1; j_gene: TRBJ2-7; abundance: -; d_gene: -; CDR3nt: TGTGCCAGCAGCCCTCAAAAGCCCGTTAGCGAGCAGTACTTC; CDR3aa: CASSPQKPVSEQYF
v_gene: TRBV6-4; j_gene: TRBJ2-7; abundance: once; d_gene: TRBD2; CDR3nt: TGTGCCAGCAGTGACTCAAAGCGGGGGGCCTCCTACGAGCAGTACTTC; CDR3aa: CASSDSKRGASYEQYF